The T cell receptor (beta chain) described here comes from a study of blood T cell repertoires in COVID-19. The J segment lost 3 bases and the V segment lost 5 bases, leaving 7 bases of the junction unmatched. The CDR3 loop spans 15 amino acids. The germline V gene encodes CDR1 MNHEY and CDR2 SMNVEV (reference sequence). This table comes from immunoSEQ multiplex PCR, and its TCRdb copy is limited to in-frame clones, with some not included. The table lists tens of thousands of clones, approximately 86% of them singletons. This chain joins TRBV27 and TRBJ2-7; 10 bases are shared with TRBD2. The clonotype was recovered from an elderly woman in a cohort sampled during active or convalescent COVID-19. Sequencing used peripheral blood. The CDR3 region is CASSPSWTSGYEQYF. In DNA form, the CDR3 reads TGTGCCAGCAGTCCCTCCTGGACTAGCGGCTACGAGCAGTACTTC.